The clone carrying this T cell receptor beta chain was picked up many times. These data belong to a study of neurological immune-mediated disorders. Looking at the study overall: Secondary progressive disease was present in 3, and relapsing-remitting disease in approximately 30, of the roughly 35 multiple sclerosis patients.

cDNA was made by 5'RACE with 10-nucleotide random UMIs. TCRdb redid the calling of the 5' RACE reads with MiXCR, one entry per CDR3 protein. The sample carries 50,000 to 70,000 distinct CDR3 sequences, about 3.4% recorded once. CDR1 and CDR2 (germline): LGHDT, YNNKEL (reference sequence). The CDR3 runs 14 residues. V lost 6 bases and J 0 bases, leaving 12 bases between the germline ends. The receptor was isolated from a man aged 35 to 55 with multiple sclerosis. The chain links TRBV3-1 to TRBJ2-7; D uncertain. Sequencing was performed on PBMCs. CDR3 protein: CASSAGFSSYEQYF. As DNA, the CDR3 is TGTGCCAGCAGTGCCGGGTTTTCCTCCTACGAGCAGTACTTC.